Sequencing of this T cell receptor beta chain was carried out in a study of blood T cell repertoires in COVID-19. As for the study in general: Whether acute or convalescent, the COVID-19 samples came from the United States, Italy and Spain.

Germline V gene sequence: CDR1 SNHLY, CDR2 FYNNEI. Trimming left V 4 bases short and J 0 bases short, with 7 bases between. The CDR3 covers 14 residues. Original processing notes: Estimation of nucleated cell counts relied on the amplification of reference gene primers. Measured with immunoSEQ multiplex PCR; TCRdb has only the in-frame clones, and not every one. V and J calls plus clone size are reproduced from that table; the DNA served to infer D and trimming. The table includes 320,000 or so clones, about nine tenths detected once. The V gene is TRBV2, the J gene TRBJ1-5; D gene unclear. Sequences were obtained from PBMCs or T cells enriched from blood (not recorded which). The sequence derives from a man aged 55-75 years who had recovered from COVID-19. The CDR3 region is CASSGTYSNQPQHF. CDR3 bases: TGTGCCAGCAGTGGTACTTATAGCAATCAGCCCCAGCATTTT.